The T cell receptor (beta chain) under discussion was sequenced for a study of T cell responses to AZD1222 COVID-19 vaccine. The CDR3 totals 14 residues. CDR1 and CDR2 from the germline V gene are SNHLY and FYNNEI. Deletions cut 3 bases from V and 0 bases from J, with 6 bases between. Repertoires were generated with immunoSEQ multiplex PCR, while TCRdb's copy carries only in-frame clones and drops some. The data show about 160,000 clones, roughly 90% seen once. This clone was observed a few times. The sample in question was peripheral blood, obtained on day 0 of AZD1222 vaccination. This TCR derives from an adult in good health. The chain joins TRBV2 to TRBJ1-5; no firm D call. CDR3 in amino acids: CASSESYSNQPQHF. DNA of the CDR3: TGTGCCAGCAGTGAGTCATATAGCAATCAGCCCCAGCATTTT.